Listed below are T cell receptor beta chains from one sample, sequenced in a study of sequential checkpoint blockade in melanoma. Only in-frame clones appear in the TCRdb table, and some are missing; sequencing was by immunoSEQ multiplex PCR. The sample records roughly 12,000 clones, roughly 79% being singletons. The sequenced sample was CD8+ T cells sorted from blood (inferred from file names), obtained from a patient given nivolumab and ipilimumab in sequence. All receptors come from a human donor with melanoma. The CDR3 runs from the conserved cysteine through the conserved F or W. D genes are given only for firm matches. Part of the rows lack a size; the others show once, few, many or a class for expanded clones.

d_gene	abundance	v_gene	j_gene	CDR3nt	CDR3aa
.	.	TRBV7-9	TRBJ1-1	TGTGCCAGCAGCCCTATGACAGGACTGTGGACTGAAGCTTTCTTT	CASSPMTGLWTEAFF
.	few	TRBV7-9	TRBJ1-1	TGTGCCAGCATGCCTACGGGGGGCGATCATGAAGCTTTCTTT	CASMPTGGDHEAFF
TRBD2	.	TRBV9	TRBJ2-1	TGTGCCAGCAGCCCGCGGACTAGCGGCTACAATGAGCAGTTCTTC	CASSPRTSGYNEQFF
.	.	TRBV11-2	TRBJ1-1	TGTGCCAGTCAACCTACCCCCCGACGGGAAGAAGCTTTCTTT	CASQPTPRREEAFF
.	.	TRBV28	TRBJ2-2	TGTGCCAGCAGTTCAGGGGAGTTGGGAACCGGGGAGCTGTTTTTT	CASSSGELGTGELFF
.	.	TRBV4-1	TRBJ2-3	TGCGCCAGCAGCCGAGTTCGGGACACAGATACGCAGTATTTT	CASSRVRDTDTQYF
TRBD2	once	TRBV2	TRBJ2-7	TGTGCCAGCACCGAAGCGGGGACTAGCTCCTACGAGCAGTACTTC	CASTEAGTSSYEQYF
.	.	TRBV7-8	TRBJ2-7	TGTGCCAGCAGCTTGTGGGCATCTCAGGACTACGAGCAGTACTTC	CASSLWASQDYEQYF
.	once	TRBV19	TRBJ2-7	TGTGCCAGTAGTATAGATCTGGGCAGGGGAGTCTACGAGCAGTACTTC	CASSIDLGRGVYEQYF
TRBD2	.	TRBV4-3	TRBJ2-1	TGCGCCAGCAGCCCGGGACTAGCGGGTACTGAGCAGTTCTTC	CASSPGLAGTEQFF
TRBD1	.	TRBV5-1	TRBJ2-7	TGCGCCAGCAGCGGTACGGGACAGACAAGCTCCTACGAGCAGTACTTC	CASSGTGQTSSYEQYF
.	.	TRBV6-6	TRBJ1-5	TGTGCCAGCAGTTCAAGCAGCTCCGGGGGGGGGTCCCAGCATTTT	CASSSSSSGGGSQHF
.	.	TRBV10-2	TRBJ1-2	TGCGCCAGCGGGGCGGGAGATGGCTACACCTTC	CASGAGDGYTF
TRBD2	.	TRBV6-1	TRBJ2-1	TGTGCCAGCAGTGAAATTAGCGGGAGGGCTCCCTCCTACAATGAGCAGTTCTTC	CASSEISGRAPSYNEQFF
TRBD1	.	TRBV4-1	TRBJ1-5	TGCGCCAGCAGCCAAGTTGCGGGACAGGGATTTTATGGCAATCAGCCCCAGCATTTT	CASSQVAGQGFYGNQPQHF
TRBD2	.	TRBV4-3	TRBJ2-3	TGCGCCAGCAGCCAAGAACCCGGGACTAACACAGATACGCAGTATTTT	CASSQEPGTNTDTQYF
.	once	TRBV6-6	TRBJ2-7	TGTGCCAGCAGGGCCAGCGAAACCTACGAGCAGTACTTC	CASRASETYEQYF
.	.	TRBV7-9	TRBJ1-1	TGTGCCAGCAGCCCCGACGGGTACACTGAAGCTTTCTTT	CASSPDGYTEAFF
.	.	TRBV5-1	TRBJ1-4	TGCGCCAGCAGCGACCTGGACACGCGATTCTTTAGTCAAAAACTGTTTTTT	CASSDLDTRFFSQKLFF
TRBD1	.	TRBV6-5	TRBJ2-1	TGTGCCAGCAGTCCCGGGACAGCCTACAATGAGCAGTTCTTC	CASSPGTAYNEQFF
.	once	TRBV13	TRBJ1-2	TGTGCCAGCAGCTCACCAATTGGACAGAACTATGGCTACACCTTC	CASSSPIGQNYGYTF
TRBD2	.	TRBV9	TRBJ2-1	TGTGCCAGCAGCGTAGCTACTTGGGATAGCGGGGGATCCTACAATGAGCAGTTCTTC	CASSVATWDSGGSYNEQFF
.	.	TRBV7-9	TRBJ2-1	TGTGCCAGCAGCTTAGGGGCAACTGAGCAGTTCTTC	CASSLGATEQFF
TRBD1	few	TRBV9	TRBJ2-1	TGTGCCAGCAGCGGAGGGACAGGGGCACACGAGCAGTTCTTC	CASSGGTGAHEQFF
TRBD1	.	TRBV4-2	TRBJ1-1	TGTGCCAGCAGCCAAGCAGGGGGCGGCACTGAAGCTTTCTTT	CASSQAGGGTEAFF
TRBD1	once	TRBV27	TRBJ2-1	TGTGCCAGCCGAATTCAGGGGGTCGGCAATGAGCAGTTCTTC	CASRIQGVGNEQFF
.	.	TRBV5-3	TRBJ2-5	TGTGCCACAAGTGGGCCTGGGAGCCAAGAGACCCAGTACTTC	CATSGPGSQETQYF
TRBD2	.	TRBV19	TRBJ2-7	TGTGCCAGTAGTATGCGGGGGGAAAGATACGAGCAGTACTTC	CASSMRGERYEQYF
.	.	TRBV11-2	TRBJ2-7	TGTGCCAGCAGCCCACAGGACGGCTACGAGCAGTACTTC	CASSPQDGYEQYF
TRBD2	.	TRBV4-1	TRBJ2-7	TGCGCCAGCAGCCCGACTAGCGGAGCCTACGAGCAGTACTTC	CASSPTSGAYEQYF
.	.	TRBV19	TRBJ2-3	TGTGCCAGTAGTCGGGTAGCGGCGTCTAGCACAGATACGCAGTATTTT	CASSRVAASSTDTQYF
.	.	TRBV28	TRBJ2-7	TGTGCCAGCAGTTTAAGGGGTTCCTACGAGCAGTACTTC	CASSLRGSYEQYF
TRBD1	.	TRBV6-5	TRBJ2-3	TGTGCCAGCAGTGACTGGACAGGGGGCGGTGATACGCAGTATTTT	CASSDWTGGGDTQYF
.	.	TRBV7-2	TRBJ2-2	TGTGCCAGCAGCGTAGGACTGTCCACCGGGGAGCTGTTTTTT	CASSVGLSTGELFF
.	.	TRBV6-5	TRBJ1-1	TGTGCCAGCAGTTATTACCCCGGGGCTGAAGCTTTCTTT	CASSYYPGAEAFF
TRBD2	.	TRBV29-1	TRBJ2-7	TGCAGCGCCGGGGGGGGAAAGATTTACGAGCAGTACTTC	CSAGGGKIYEQYF
TRBD2	.	TRBV2	TRBJ2-4	TGTGCCAGCCGGGAGAGCGGGGGGAAAAACATTCAGTACTTC	CASRESGGKNIQYF
.	.	TRBV6-5	TRBJ2-3	TGTGCCAGCAGTTACGCGTATGCGGCGTTAGGGGGTACGCAGTATTTT	CASSYAYAALGGTQYF
.	.	TRBV20-1	TRBJ2-2	TGCAGTGCTCGGGTATACGGGGAGCTGTTTTTT	CSARVYGELFF
.	.	TRBV19	TRBJ2-1	TGTGCCAGTACTGACAGTATGAGCTCCTACAATGAGCAGTTCTTC	CASTDSMSSYNEQFF
TRBD2	.	TRBV9	TRBJ2-7	TGTGCCAGCAGCGTAGGGGGGGGAATTATCGAGCAGTACTTC	CASSVGGGIIEQYF